These 18 T cell receptor beta chains came from one sample sequenced in a study of T cell responses to AZD1222 COVID-19 vaccine. Clones were sequenced by immunoSEQ multiplex PCR, and TCRdb holds only the in-frame ones, with some missing. The sample carries 100,000 or so clones, about 87% recorded once. The source was peripheral blood, collected 28 days after the second AZD1222 dose. The receptors were gathered from an adult who received the AZD1222 COVID-19 vaccine.

This sequence joins TRBV7-9 and TRBJ1-2, with 7 bases that match TRBD1. The trim removed 6 bases at V and 7 bases at J, leaving 8 bases unmatched. Germline CDR1 is SEHNR and CDR2 is FQNEAQ (reference sequence). The CDR3 extends over 13 amino acids. Here the CDR3 DNA reads TGTGCCAGCAGTTCGAGGGGGCAGGGTGGCTACACCTTC. Protein sequence: CASSSRGQGGYTF.

In this sample, this clone turned up once. Germline and junction disagree at one end, which may indicate a read error. The chain carries TRBV28 and TRBJ1-5, with D uncertain. The CDR3 runs 12 residues. The germline V gene has CDR1 MDHEN and CDR2 SYDVKM. The CDR3 DNA follows: TGTGCCAGTAGTTTAACCCCAGGGCCCCAGCATTTT. Residues: CASSLTPGPQHF.

This chain connects TRBV18 to TRBJ1-2, with 9 positions matching TRBD1. CDR3 length: 16 amino acids. V dropped 2 bases and J dropped 8; count of bases not matched to a gene: 12. Germline assignment: CDR1 KGHSH and CDR2 LQKENI. In nucleotides, the CDR3 is TGTGCCAGCTCACCAATACCGGGACAGGGCGGAGAAGGCTACACCTTC. As protein: CASSPIPGQGGEGYTF.

This clone was recorded only once. J is TRBJ2-1 and V is TRBV2; maybe TRBD2 (5 bases). The CDR3 extends over 14 amino acids. Germline V gives CDR1 SNHLY, CDR2 FYNNEI. Trimming left V 7 bases short and J 12 bases short, with 22 bases between. CDR3 amino acids: CASTLRGAVRGQFF. The CDR3 nucleotides are TGTGCCAGCACCCTGCGTGGAGCAGTTCGGGGGCAGTTCTTC.

This CDR3 reads CATSRDFFRSAGEQYF. CDR3 in DNA: TGTGCCACCAGCAGAGATTTTTTCAGGTCTGCGGGCGAGCAGTACTTC. V is TRBV15 and J is TRBJ2-7; D is possibly TRBD2 (5 bases). The germline V and J ends were trimmed by 0 bases and 6 bases, with 18 bases remaining between them. Germline-derived CDR1 and CDR2 are LNHNV and YYDKDF (reference sequence). The CDR3 sequence is 16 residues long.

This chain uses TRBV30 with TRBJ2-5; weak D call: TRBD2 (6 bases). With 3 bases removed from V and 3 bases from J, the gap between germline ends came to 17 bases. Germline CDR1 reads GTSNPN; CDR2 reads SVGIG (reference sequence). This CDR3 comprises 15 residues. CDR3: CAWSSFGTLKETQYF. The CDR3 DNA reads TGTGCCTGGAGCTCTTTCGGGACTCTTAAAGAGACCCAGTACTTC. The full variable domain, completed using reference TRBV30 and TRBJ2-5, is SQTIHQWPATLVQPVGSPLSLECTVEGTSNPNLYWYRQAAGRGLQLLFYSVGIGQISSEVPQNLSASRPQDRQFILSSKKLLLSDSGFYLCAWSSFGTLKETQYFGPGTRLLVL.

V and J are TRBV12-3 or TRBV12-4 and TRBJ1-1; D uncertain. The germline V and J ends were trimmed by 1 base and 4 bases, with 7 bases remaining between them. CDR3 length: 13 amino acids. As DNA, the CDR3 is TGTGCCAGCAGTTTAGGCGGGCGCACTGAAGCTTTCTTT. Its protein product is CASSLGGRTEAFF.

This clone was counted a single time. The rearrangement joins TRBV6-2 or TRBV6-3 to TRBJ2-1; D possibly matches TRBD1 or TRBD2 (5 bases each). CDR1 and CDR2 (germline): MNHEY, SVGEGT. With 0 bases removed from V and 8 bases from J, the gap between germline ends came to 20 bases. The CDR3 extends over 17 amino acids. This CDR3 is CASSYSPGQGPVDEQFF. CDR3 coding DNA: TGTGCCAGCAGTTACTCACCGGGGCAAGGGCCCGTCGATGAGCAGTTCTTC.

The V gene is TRBV12-3 or TRBV12-4, the J gene TRBJ2-3, with D maybe TRBD2 (5 bases). V was shortened by 4 bases and J by 6 bases, with 5 bases between the two germline ends. This CDR3 comprises 11 residues. DNA for the CDR3: TGTGCCAGCAGTTCGGGGGATACGCAGTATTTT. This encodes CASSSGDTQYF.

The rearrangement joins TRBV5-8 to TRBJ2-5; no reliable D call. Germline CDR1 SGHTS, CDR2 YDEGEE. The CDR3 loop spans 14 amino acids. V lost 2 bases to trimming and J lost 3 bases, with 11 bases between them. CDR3 DNA: TGTGCCAGCAGCTTCGCCCCAGCGAAAGAGACCCAGTACTTC. This sequence encodes CASSFAPAKETQYF.

The chain links TRBV25-1 to TRBJ1-5; D not resolved. Germline-derived CDR1 and CDR2 are MGHDK and SYGVNS. This CDR3 region has 13 residues. Trimming shortened V by 1 base and J by 10 bases, and 11 bases separated the two germline ends. CDR3: CASSESLVSPQHF. For the CDR3, the DNA is TGTGCCAGCAGTGAATCGCTGGTAAGCCCCCAGCATTTT.

The chain carries TRBV29-1 and TRBJ2-3; D perhaps matches TRBD2 (6 bases). Germline lookup yields CDR1 SQVTM and CDR2 ANQGSEA. The CDR3 runs 12 residues. The V end lost 2 bases, the J end lost 5 bases, and 8 bases lay between the germline ends. The CDR3 DNA reads TGCAGCGTTGAAATCGGGAGAGATACGCAGTATTTT. Its translation is CSVEIGRDTQYF.

The chain carries TRBV5-6 and TRBJ2-1; tentatively, D is TRBD2 (6 bases). This CDR3 spans 15 amino acids. Germline V gene sequence: CDR1 SGHDT, CDR2 YYEEEE. Trimming took 4 bases from V and 8 from J, leaving 19 bases between them. The CDR3 region is CASSDRGGIYYEQFF. The CDR3 coding sequence is TGTGCCAGCAGCGACCGAGGCGGGATATATTATGAGCAGTTCTTC.

The chain combines TRBV27 with TRBJ1-1; D gene uncertain. Germline values: CDR1 MNHEY, CDR2 SMNVEV (reference sequence). Trimming removed 4 bases from V and 0 bases from J, with 6 bases in between. This CDR3 has 13 residues. The CDR3 nucleotides read TGTGCCAGCAGTTCCGTATTGAACACTGAAGCTTTCTTT. It encodes CASSSVLNTEAFF.

This chain uses TRBV5-4 with TRBJ1-6; 7 nucleotides align to TRBD1. V lost 3 bases and J lost 8; bases outside the gene matches: 8. Germline V gene data show CDR1 as SGHNT and CDR2 as YYREEE (reference sequence). The CDR3 covers 15 residues. CDR3 nucleotide sequence: TGTGCCAGCAGCTGGGGCGGACAGGTCGATTCACCCCTCCACTTT. This gives the protein CASSWGGQVDSPLHF.

The V call is TRBV19, the J call TRBJ1-1; D might be TRBD1 (6 bases). The CDR3 is 16 amino acids. The ends were cut back, 4 bases at V and 1 base at J, with 16 bases in the middle. CDR1 and CDR2 (germline): LNHDA, SQIVND (reference sequence). CDR3 DNA sequence: TGTGCCAGTAGTAGCCGGGACATCGGCTCGAACACTGAAGCTTTCTTT. Protein sequence: CASSSRDIGSNTEAFF. Full variable domain (rest looked up from reference TRBV19 and TRBJ1-1): DGGITQSPKYLFRKEGQNVTLSCEQNLNHDAMYWYRQDPGQGLRLIYYSQIVNDFQKGDIAEGYSVSREKKESFPLTVTSAQKNPTAFYLCASSSRDIGSNTEAFFGQGTRLTVV.

The chain uses TRBV21-1 and TRBJ1-5; the listed D gene, TRBD1, was not tested against the DNA. TRBV21-1 is flagged as a pseudogene. This CDR3 spans 15 amino acids. In DNA, the CDR3 is TGTGCCAGCAGCTTAACCGGGACAGGGGTACAGCCCCAGCATTTT. Protein product: CASSLTGTGVQPQHF.

This chain joins TRBV7-6 and TRBJ2-2, with D perhaps TRBD1 (6 bases). The CDR3 is 15 amino acids. The V end was cut by 3 bases, the J end by 5 bases, with 13 bases between. Germline lookup yields CDR1 SGHVS and CDR2 FNYEAQ. The CDR3 DNA is TGTGCCAGCAGCTTGGATACAGGGAAGACCGGGGAGCTGTTTTTT. Its protein is CASSLDTGKTGELFF.